Listed below are T cell receptor beta chains from one sample, sequenced in a study of blood T cell repertoires in COVID-19. Sequencing was performed with immunoSEQ multiplex PCR; in TCRdb, only in-frame clones are kept and a portion is missing. The sample has 250,000 to 300,000 clones, around 89% seen once; the top ten hold 8% to 10%. Sequencing was carried out using PBMCs or T cells enriched from blood (not recorded which). The receptors come from a man aged 40-55 years who had recovered from COVID-19. Both conserved end residues are part of each CDR3. Each record gives: D gene, V gene, clone size, J gene, CDR3 DNA, CDR3 protein. A D gene is named only where the DNA matches it firmly. The listing skips clone size in some rows; elsewhere it reads once, few, many or a size class.

d_call: NA; v_call: TRBV27; clone_size: NA; j_call: TRBJ1-5; cdr3_nt: TGTGCCAGCAGTTTAACGCACAGGTACCAGCCCCAGCATTTT; cdr3_aa: CASSLTHRYQPQHF
d_call: NA; v_call: TRBV9; clone_size: NA; j_call: TRBJ2-5; cdr3_nt: TGTGCCAGCAGCGCTCACGCACCCGGGTCACAAGAGACCCAGTACTTC; cdr3_aa: CASSAHAPGSQETQYF
d_call: NA; v_call: TRBV4-2; clone_size: NA; j_call: TRBJ2-3; cdr3_nt: TGTGCCAGCAGCCAAGTTTCGTCGACTACAGATACGCAGTATTTT; cdr3_aa: CASSQVSSTTDTQYF
d_call: TRBD2; v_call: TRBV4-3; clone_size: once; j_call: TRBJ2-6; cdr3_nt: TGCGCCAGCAGCTCCGCGGGGGGCCAGACATCTGGGGCCAACGTCCTGACTTTC; cdr3_aa: CASSSAGGQTSGANVLTF
d_call: NA; v_call: TRBV19; clone_size: NA; j_call: TRBJ2-1; cdr3_nt: TGTGCCAGTACCTCGGGAGTCCAAAGCTCCTACAATGAGCAGTTCTTC; cdr3_aa: CASTSGVQSSYNEQFF
d_call: TRBD1; v_call: TRBV5-4; clone_size: NA; j_call: TRBJ2-1; cdr3_nt: TGTGCCAGCAGCACAAGATCAGACAGGGCCGATGAGCAGTTCTTC; cdr3_aa: CASSTRSDRADEQFF
d_call: TRBD2; v_call: TRBV2; clone_size: NA; j_call: TRBJ2-7; cdr3_nt: TGTGCCAGCAGGACCTCCGGGACTAGCGACTACGAGCAGTACTTC; cdr3_aa: CASRTSGTSDYEQYF
d_call: NA; v_call: TRBV7-9; clone_size: NA; j_call: TRBJ1-3; cdr3_nt: TGTGCCAGCAGCTTAGTGTGGAGTTCTGGAAACACCATATATTTT; cdr3_aa: CASSLVWSSGNTIYF
d_call: TRBD2; v_call: TRBV9; clone_size: NA; j_call: TRBJ2-1; cdr3_nt: TGTGCCAGCAGCGTAGCATCTGGGGGGGTATGGAATGAGCAGTTCTTC; cdr3_aa: CASSVASGGVWNEQFF
d_call: TRBD1; v_call: TRBV6-4; clone_size: NA; j_call: TRBJ2-1; cdr3_nt: TGTGCCAGCAGTTCTAAACAGGGGTCCAATGAGCAGTTCTTC; cdr3_aa: CASSSKQGSNEQFF